This T cell receptor (beta chain) came from a study of identifying expanded T cells in peripheral blood. Whole-study findings and limits: Across healthy donors, higher total template counts meant significantly greater approximately 2-week count variance. Technical replicates showed around 1.2 changed clones; around 2 weeks 15 to 20; four weeks 19.

Measured with immunoSEQ multiplex PCR; TCRdb has only the in-frame clones, and not every one. The data show around 68,000 clones, with over 75% seen just once and around 4.3% held by the top ten. The length of the CDR3 is 12 residues. V gave up 2 bases and J gave up 7 bases, with 6 bases separating them. CDR1 is MNHEY, CDR2 SMNVEV, per germline (reference sequence). Remarks on this clone: The antigen is undetermined.

Sequenced input: blood. The origin of this receptor is a person aged 18 to 70 in good health. The chain joins TRBV27 to TRBJ2-1; no clear D. CDR3 in amino acids: CASSLTANEQFF. In DNA, the CDR3 is TGTGCCAGCAGTTTAACTGCGAATGAGCAGTTCTTC.